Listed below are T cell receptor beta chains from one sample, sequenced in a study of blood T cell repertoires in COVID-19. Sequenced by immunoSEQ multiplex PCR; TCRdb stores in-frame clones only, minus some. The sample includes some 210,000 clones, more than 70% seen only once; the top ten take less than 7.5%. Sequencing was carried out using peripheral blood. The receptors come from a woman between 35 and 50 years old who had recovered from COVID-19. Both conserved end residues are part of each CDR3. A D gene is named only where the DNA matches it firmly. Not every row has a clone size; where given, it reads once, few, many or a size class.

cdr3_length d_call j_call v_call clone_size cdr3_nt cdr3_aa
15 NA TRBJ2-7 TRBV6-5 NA TGTGCCAGCAGTATTAGCGGAGCCAGCTCCTACGAGCAGTACTTC CASSISGASSYEQYF
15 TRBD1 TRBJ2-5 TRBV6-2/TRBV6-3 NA TGTGCCAGCAGTTACGGGACAGGGAGGGCGGAGACCCAGTACTTC CASSYGTGRAETQYF
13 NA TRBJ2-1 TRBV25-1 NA TGTGCCAGCAGTCGGACAGTTTACAATGAGCAGTTCTTC CASSRTVYNEQFF
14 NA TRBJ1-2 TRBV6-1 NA TGTGCCAGCAGTGAAGGGACAGTCCAATATGGCTACACCTTC CASSEGTVQYGYTF
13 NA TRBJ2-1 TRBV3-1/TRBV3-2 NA TGTGCCAGCAGCCAAGATGCCTGGGCTGAGCAGTTCTTC CASSQDAWAEQFF
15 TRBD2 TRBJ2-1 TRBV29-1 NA TGCAGCGCTCCGACTAGCGGGACTAGCTACAATGAGCAGTTCTTC CSAPTSGTSYNEQFF
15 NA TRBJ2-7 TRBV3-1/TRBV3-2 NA TGTGCCAGCAGCCCTGGGGTTAGCGGAGCCTACGAGCAGTACTTC CASSPGVSGAYEQYF
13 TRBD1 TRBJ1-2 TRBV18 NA TGTGCCAGCTCGCTGGGGACAGGGAGTGGCTACACCTTC CASSLGTGSGYTF
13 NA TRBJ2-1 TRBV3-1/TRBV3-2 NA TGTGCCAGCAGCCAAGGGCATAGCGGTGAGCAGTTCTTC CASSQGHSGEQFF
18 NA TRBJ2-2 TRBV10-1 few TGCGCCAGCAGTGAGAGGGTCCCTAGCCACCAGAACACCGGGGAGCTGTTTTTT CASSERVPSHQNTGELFF
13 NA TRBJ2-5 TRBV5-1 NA TGCGCCAGCAGCTTGGTCCTCCAAGAGACCCAGTACTTC CASSLVLQETQYF
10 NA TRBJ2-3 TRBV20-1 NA TGCAGTGCTAGCCCTGATACGCAGTATTTT CSASPDTQYF
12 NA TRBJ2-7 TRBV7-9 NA TGTGCCAGCAGCTTAGGTCGGGACGAGCAGTACTTC CASSLGRDEQYF
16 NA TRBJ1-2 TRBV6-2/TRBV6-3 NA TGTGCCAGCAGTTACTCGTCGATGGGGCAGGTCTATGGCTACACCTTC CASSYSSMGQVYGYTF
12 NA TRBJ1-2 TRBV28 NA TGTGCCAGCAGAAGGTTTTCGGGGGGCTACACCTTC CASRRFSGGYTF
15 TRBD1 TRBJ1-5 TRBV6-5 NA TGTGCCAGCAGTCGGACAGGGGGGATCAATCAGCCCCAGCATTTT CASSRTGGINQPQHF
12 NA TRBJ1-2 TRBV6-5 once TGTGCCACCTTGGGGAGGGGGTATGGCTACACCTTC CATLGRGYGYTF
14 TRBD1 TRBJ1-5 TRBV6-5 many TGTGCCAGCAGTTACTTAGGGGGCGATCAGCCCCAGCATTTT CASSYLGGDQPQHF
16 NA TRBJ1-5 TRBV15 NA TGTGCCACCGGCGCGGTTCCTTTAGATAGCAATCAGCCCCAGCATTTT CATGAVPLDSNQPQHF
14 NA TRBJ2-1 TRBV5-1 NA TGCGCCAGCAGCTTGGTAGCTAGCAACAATGAGCAGTTCTTC CASSLVASNNEQFF
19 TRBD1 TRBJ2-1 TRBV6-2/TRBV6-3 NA TGTGCCAGCAGCCGAGGGCCAGGGGGTTGGAGGAGCTCCTACAATGAGCAGTTCTTC CASSRGPGGWRSSYNEQFF
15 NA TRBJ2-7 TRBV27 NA TGTGCCAGCAGTTTTACAGGGGGGGGTGTCTACGAGCAGTACTTC CASSFTGGGVYEQYF
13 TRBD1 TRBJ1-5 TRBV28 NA TGTGCCAGCAGTTTAAGGGACAGGGTGCCCCAGCATTTT CASSLRDRVPQHF
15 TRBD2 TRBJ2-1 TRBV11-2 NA TGTGCCAGCAGCTTAAGGGCTAGCGGCAACAATGAGCAGTTCTTC CASSLRASGNNEQFF
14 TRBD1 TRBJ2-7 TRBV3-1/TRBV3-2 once TGTGCCAGCAGCGCCCGGGACAGATCCTACGAGCAGTACTTC CASSARDRSYEQYF
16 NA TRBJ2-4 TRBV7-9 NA TGTGCCAGCAGCTCCCGGACAGCTTTAGCCAAAAACATTCAGTACTTC CASSSRTALAKNIQYF
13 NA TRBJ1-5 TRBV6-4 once TGTGCCAGCAGTGGGGACTACGGTCAGCCCCAGCATTTT CASSGDYGQPQHF
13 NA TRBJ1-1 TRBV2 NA TGTGCCAGCAGGCCAGGGGAGGGTTCTGAAGCTTTCTTT CASRPGEGSEAFF
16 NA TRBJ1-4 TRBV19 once TGTGCCAGTAGCATATCCGGGACTCCCTCCGGGGAAAAACTGTTTTTT CASSISGTPSGEKLFF
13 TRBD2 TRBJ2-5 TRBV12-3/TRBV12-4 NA TGTGCCAGCAGGGGCGGGAGGTCAGAGACCCAGTACTTC CASRGGRSETQYF
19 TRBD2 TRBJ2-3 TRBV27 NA TGTGCCAGCAGTTTATGGGCACTAGCGGGAACGGCGAGCACAGATACGCAGTATTTT CASSLWALAGTASTDTQYF
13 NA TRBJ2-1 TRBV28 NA TGTGCCAGCAACGCAGGGCCCTACAATGAGCAGTTCTTC CASNAGPYNEQFF
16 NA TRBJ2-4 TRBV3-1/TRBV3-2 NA TGTGCCAGCAGCCCAAAGAGTGCAGGGACCAAAAACATTCAGTACTTC CASSPKSAGTKNIQYF
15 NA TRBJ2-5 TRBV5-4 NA TGTGCCAGCAGCCCAGAAGTTTCGACGGGAGAGACCCAGTACTTC CASSPEVSTGETQYF
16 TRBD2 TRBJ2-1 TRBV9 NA TGTGCCAGCAGCGTAGGGGGTTCGGGACTAGCCCCTGAGCAGTTCTTC CASSVGGSGLAPEQFF
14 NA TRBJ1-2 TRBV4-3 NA TGCGCCAGCAGCCAAGAACGAGGGAACTATGGCTACACCTTC CASSQERGNYGYTF
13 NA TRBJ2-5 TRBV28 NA TGTGCCAGCAGTCTCGGGGTCCAAGAGACCCAGTACTTC CASSLGVQETQYF
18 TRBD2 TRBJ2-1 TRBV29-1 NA TGCAGCGTTGAGGGGGGCGGTTTGGCTAGCGGGAGAATAGATGAGCAGTTCTTC CSVEGGGLASGRIDEQFF
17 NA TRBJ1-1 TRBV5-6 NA TGTGCCAGCAGCTTACTAAGCCAGGGTATTTTGAACACTGAAGCTTTCTTT CASSLLSQGILNTEAFF
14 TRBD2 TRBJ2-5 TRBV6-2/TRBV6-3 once TGTGCCAGCAGCCAAAGGGACTATGGGGAGACCCAGTACTTC CASSQRDYGETQYF
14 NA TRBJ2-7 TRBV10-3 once TGTGCCATCAGTGGACAGGCGATCTCCTACGAGCAGTACTTC CAISGQAISYEQYF
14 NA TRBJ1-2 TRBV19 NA TGTGCCAGTACCATCGGGGGGTTGGACTATGGCTACACCTTC CASTIGGLDYGYTF
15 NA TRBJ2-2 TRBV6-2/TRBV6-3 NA TGTGCCAGCAGTTACTCGAGCGAGACTAGGGGGGAGCTGTTTTTT CASSYSSETRGELFF
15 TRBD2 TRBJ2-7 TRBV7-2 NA TGTGCCAGCAGCTTACTAGCGGGAGGGCCGGGTGAGCAGTACTTC CASSLLAGGPGEQYF